This T cell receptor (beta chain) was identified in a study of blood T cell repertoires in COVID-19. TCRdb's table, derived via immunoSEQ multiplex PCR, lists solely in-frame clones and lacks some. The table records tens of thousands of clones, roughly nine tenths of them present only once. Participants' own reports of clinical history determined their cohort assignment. Trimming at V came to 4 bases and at J to 2 bases, leaving 2 bases not matched to a gene. Per the germline V gene, CDR1 is KGHDR and CDR2 is SFDVKD. This CDR3 region has 14 residues. This clonotype originated in a woman between 45 and 65 years old who had recovered from COVID-19. The rearrangement joins TRBV24-1 to TRBJ1-1; the match to TRBD1 covers 8 bases. The sequenced material came from PBMCs or T cells enriched from blood (not recorded which). CDR3 region: CATSEAGGNTEAFF. The CDR3 DNA reads TGTGCCACCAGTGAGGCAGGGGGCAACACTGAAGCTTTCTTT.